This TCR beta chain was sequenced for a study of cytomegalovirus exposure and HLA in healthy donors. Study context: The study placed around 80% of its approximately 400 genotyped donors in the Caucasian-associated ancestry cluster.

CDR3 length equals 17 residues. V lost 1 base to trimming and J lost 6 bases; unmatched junction nucleotides: 12. CDR1 is LGHNA and CDR2 is YSLEER in the germline V gene. The PCR employed 60 Vbeta primers together with 13 Jbeta primers. Authors' data handling: In a later analysis, the count reached about 75 million unique TCR beta chains, with 10 million to 11 million shared. TCRdb keeps only in-frame clones here, not all; method: immunoSEQ multiplex PCR. V and J calls and clone size are given by that table; D and trimming were obtained from the DNA. The table includes over 150,000 clones, around nine tenths detected once.

Input material: PBMCs. The source is a woman younger than 45 in good health and CMV-seronegative. This chain uses TRBV4-3 with TRBJ1-1; TRBD1 matches at 9 bases. The CDR3 reads CASSQAKQGAGRPEAFF. CDR3 nucleotide sequence: TGCGCCAGCAGCCAAGCCAAACAGGGGGCGGGGCGCCCTGAAGCTTTCTTT.